What follows are 12 T cell receptor beta chains derived from one specimen sequenced in a study of blood T cell repertoires in COVID-19. Data came from immunoSEQ multiplex PCR; TCRdb stores just in-frame clones and leaves some out. The repertoire holds tens of thousands of clones, approximately 81% seen once, with around 4% in the top ten. Material for sequencing was PBMCs or T cells enriched from blood (not recorded which). These receptor sequences come from a middle-aged woman with acute COVID-19.

V gene TRBV16 combines with J gene TRBJ2-7; D gene unclear. The CDR3 contains 11 residues. Germline V gene lookup returns CDR1 KGHSY and CDR2 FQNENV. Trimming pared 4 bases from V and 5 bases from J, leaving 6 bases between. The CDR3 region is CASSPLHEQYF. As DNA, the CDR3 is TGTGCCAGCAGCCCCCTCCACGAGCAGTACTTC.

The chain joins TRBV19 to TRBJ1-5; D unclear. The V and J ends lost 1 base and 0 bases respectively, with 7 bases between them. Germline CDR1 LNHDA, CDR2 SQIVND (reference sequence). The CDR3 has 15 residues. The CDR3 sequence is CASSIATASNQPQHF. CDR3 sequence (DNA): TGTGCCAGTAGTATAGCCACAGCTAGCAATCAGCCCCAGCATTTT.

The CDR3 loop reads CASSYPYNEQYF. For the CDR3, the DNA is TGTGCCAGCAGTTACCCCTATAACGAGCAGTACTTC. This chain joins TRBV12-3 or TRBV12-4 and TRBJ2-7; no firm D call. This CDR3 has 12 residues. V was clipped by 4 bases and J by 5 bases, with 9 bases between them.

J is TRBJ2-3 and V is TRBV5-1; 15 bases are a match to TRBD2. This CDR3 comprises 16 residues. Trimming cost V 5 bases and J 3 bases; bases outside gene matches: 4. Germline loops: CDR1 SGHRS, CDR2 YFSETQ. The CDR3 is CASRHGTSGRTDTQYF. CDR3 sequence (DNA): TGCGCCAGCAGACATGGGACTAGCGGGAGGACAGATACGCAGTATTTT.

The chain carries TRBV10-2 and TRBJ2-3; 11 nucleotides match TRBD1. This CDR3 region has 17 residues. After removal of 2 bases from V and 7 bases from J, the junction contained 11 bases not matched to a gene. In germline, CDR1 is WSHSY, CDR2 SAAADI. The CDR3 coding sequence is TGCGCCAGCAGTGAGCGGGGACAGGGGGGGAGCTTGAATACGCAGTATTTT. Protein: CASSERGQGGSLNTQYF.

V gene TRBV29-1 combines with J gene TRBJ2-1; possible D gene TRBD2, 5 bases. Germline CDR1 is SQVTM and CDR2 is ANQGSEA. Trimming stripped 4 bases from V and 7 bases from J, with 17 bases between. The CDR3 runs to 14 residues. The CDR3 bases are TGCAGCGTTGTGGAGGTCGGGTCGAGGAATGAGCAGTTCTTC. Residues: CSVVEVGSRNEQFF.

The chain uses TRBV5-8 and TRBJ1-4; TRBD1 matches at 7 bases. V gave up 4 bases and J gave up 3 bases; unmatched junction bases: 6. The V gene's germline CDR1 is SGHTS and CDR2 YDEGEE. The CDR3 runs to 15 residues. The DNA of the CDR3 is TGTGCCAGCAGCCCGGGGGGGACAGCTAATGAAAAACTGTTTTTT. Translating it yields CASSPGGTANEKLFF.

The chain is built from TRBV12-1 and TRBJ1-5. TRBV12-1 is deemed a pseudogene. CDR3 length: 18 residues. DNA of the CDR3: TGTGCCAGCAACCATAATAATACGGGGAATAATAGCAATCAGCCCCAGCATTTT. This translates into CASNHNNTGNNSNQPQHF.

The chain is built from TRBV24-1 and TRBJ2-3, with 9 nucleotides matching TRBD2. V was clipped by 3 bases and J by 6 bases; unmatched bases: 15. The CDR3 covers 18 residues. Germline V CDR1 and CDR2: KGHDR, SFDVKD. CDR3 DNA: TGTGCCACCAGTGATCTAAAGACTAGCGGAGGCCCCATTGATACGCAGTATTTT. Residues: CATSDLKTSGGPIDTQYF.

The rearrangement joins TRBV5-4 to TRBJ1-4; maybe TRBD1 (5 bases). CDR1 and CDR2 from the germline V gene are SGHNT and YYREEE (reference sequence). The CDR3 totals 15 residues. V was pared by 3 bases and J by 1 base, with 10 bases between. CDR3 residues: CASSSLGETNEKLFF. In DNA, the CDR3 is TGTGCCAGCAGCTCCTTAGGGGAAACTAATGAAAAACTGTTTTTT.

The CDR3 region has the DNA TGTGCCAGCAGTTTAAGACCCAGGGGATGGGAGCAGTTCTTC. Translated, it gives CASSLRPRGWEQFF. The chain carries TRBV27 and TRBJ2-1, with D possibly matching TRBD1 (6 bases). Germline values: CDR1 MNHEY, CDR2 SMNVEV (reference sequence). Trimming removed 2 bases at V and 10 bases at J, with 15 bases between. This CDR3 is 14 amino acids long.

J is TRBJ1-2 and V is TRBV15; D is ambiguous. Germline V gene sequence: CDR1 LNHNV, CDR2 YYDKDF (reference sequence). The CDR3 has 13 residues. Trimming took off 0 bases at V and 8 bases at J, with 10 bases between the two ends. CDR3 in DNA: TGTGCCACCAGCAGAGAATGGGAGGAAGGCTACACCTTC. It is translated as CATSREWEEGYTF. Combining the CDR3 with reference TRBV15 and TRBJ1-2 gives the whole variable domain DAMVIQNPRYQVTQFGKPVTLSCSQTLNHNVMYWYQQKSSQAPKLLFHYYDKDFNNEADTPDNFQSRRPNTSFCFLDIRSPGLGDTAMYLCATSREWEEGYTFGSGTRLTVV.